This T cell receptor beta chain comes out of a study of cytomegalovirus exposure and HLA in healthy donors. Points from the study as a whole: Fewer N-insertions (relative to the approximately 700-donor mean) were reportedly seen in an Asian-associated ancestry cluster in a later analysis.

V lost 7 bases, J lost 4 bases, and 11 bases lay in between. Per germline, CDR1 MNHEY and CDR2 SMNVEV (reference sequence). CDR3 size: 12 residues. The PCR employed 60 Vbeta primers together with 13 Jbeta primers. The data were produced by immunoSEQ multiplex PCR, yet TCRdb's version contains in-frame clones alone and is incomplete. This table holds 75,000 to 95,000 clones. Comments on this clone: Antigen specificity is unknown.

J is TRBJ2-7 and V is TRBV27; D unresolved. The sequenced sample was PBMCs. This clonotype was sampled from a woman in her sixties in good health and CMV-seronegative. This CDR3 reads CASNPGKYEQYF. Written as DNA, the CDR3 is TGTGCCAGCAATCCAGGAAAGTACGAGCAGTACTTC.